The next 30 T cell receptor beta chains were all read from a single sample in a study of cytomegalovirus exposure and HLA in healthy donors. Primers included in the PCR were 60 Vbeta and 13 Jbeta primers. Profiled with immunoSEQ multiplex PCR; TCRdb holds only in-frame clones, not every one. The sample records about 31,000 clones, approximately 90% being singletons. The specimen was PBMCs. All receptors derive from a boy between 10 and 17 years old in good health and CMV-seronegative.

The chain is built from TRBV28 and TRBJ2-3, with D possibly matching TRBD1 (5 bases). The V end lost 10 bases, the J end lost 3 bases, and 23 bases lay between the germline ends. Per the germline V gene, CDR1 is MDHEN and CDR2 is SYDVKM. The CDR3 consists of 16 residues. The CDR3 protein is CATDSWGDETTDTQYF. The CDR3 DNA sequence: TGTGCCACCGATAGTTGGGGCGATGAAACGACAGATACGCAGTATTTT.

The chain is built from TRBV4-1 and TRBJ2-7, with D maybe TRBD2 (6 bases). Germline CDR1 is MGHRA and CDR2 is YSYEKL. Trimming cost V 2 bases and J 2 bases, with 16 bases left between them. The CDR3 runs 16 residues. CDR3 sequence: CASSQIEDYSAYEQYF. In DNA, the CDR3 is TGCGCCAGCAGCCAAATCGAGGACTATAGCGCCTACGAGCAGTACTTC.

The chain has TRBV4-1 and TRBJ2-2, with D tentatively TRBD1 (5 bases). The length of the CDR3 is 17 residues. Between the trimmed V and J ends, which lost 1 base and 0 bases, there was a span of 12 bases. In germline, CDR1 is MGHRA, CDR2 YSYEKL. CDR3 in amino acids: CASSQALDRANTGELFF. Here the CDR3 DNA reads TGCGCCAGCAGCCAAGCTTTAGACAGAGCGAACACCGGGGAGCTGTTTTTT.

CDR3 protein: CASSLFPGYNSPLHF. The CDR3 region has the DNA TGTGCCAGCAGTTTATTCCCCGGCTATAATTCACCCCTCCACTTT. The V gene is TRBV27, the J gene TRBJ1-6; no clear D. Germline CDR1 MNHEY, CDR2 SMNVEV (reference sequence). The CDR3 has 15 residues. Deletions cut 1 base from V and 3 bases from J, with 7 bases between.

The chain has TRBV9 and TRBJ2-3, with 8 bases matching TRBD2. The CDR3 consists of 16 residues. V shed 0 bases, J shed 2 bases, and the junction held 5 bases outside the gene matches. Germline CDR1 reads SGDLS; CDR2 reads YYNGEE. This CDR3 is CASSVGLAGFTDTQYF. CDR3 sequence (DNA): TGTGCCAGCAGCGTAGGGCTAGCGGGCTTCACAGATACGCAGTATTTT.

The chain links TRBV7-9 to TRBJ1-1; D not certain. CDR1 and CDR2 from the germline V gene are SEHNR and FQNEAQ (reference sequence). V was trimmed by 5 bases and J by 0 bases, leaving 13 bases between them. The CDR3 runs 15 residues. CDR3: CASSPFWALNTEAFF. The CDR3, as DNA: TGTGCCAGCAGCCCCTTTTGGGCCCTGAACACTGAAGCTTTCTTT.

The chain couples TRBV19 to TRBJ1-1; D is possibly TRBD1 (6 bases). The CDR3 runs 14 residues. Trimming stripped 0 bases from V and 4 bases from J, with 9 bases between. Germline V gives CDR1 LNHDA, CDR2 SQIVND (reference sequence). CDR3: CASSIDGGPTEAFF. As DNA, the CDR3 is TGTGCCAGTAGTATAGATGGGGGCCCCACTGAAGCTTTCTTT.

The chain combines TRBV7-8 with TRBJ2-7; D is ambiguous. The CDR3 covers 12 residues. The V and J ends lost 5 bases and 3 bases respectively, with 8 bases between them. Germline V gene data show CDR1 as SGHVS and CDR2 as FQNEAQ. CDR3 in DNA: TGTGCCAGCAGCCTAATAAACTACGAGCAGTACTTC. Its protein product is CASSLINYEQYF.

The V and J genes are TRBV9 and TRBJ1-6, with 8 positions matching TRBD1. The germline V gene encodes CDR1 SGDLS and CDR2 YYNGEE. J was trimmed by 0 bases and V by 0 bases; bases with no gene match: 2. CDR3 length: 17 residues. The DNA of the CDR3 is TGTGCCAGCAGCGTAGAACAGGGGGGCTCCTATAATTCACCCCTCCACTTT. It is translated as CASSVEQGGSYNSPLHF.

This chain connects TRBV27 to TRBJ1-6; no definite D call. The germline V gene encodes CDR1 MNHEY and CDR2 SMNVEV (reference sequence). V gave up 0 bases and J gave up 0 bases, with 6 bases separating them. This CDR3 has 16 amino acids. CDR3 DNA: TGTGCCAGCAGTTTATCGGAGAGCTCCTATAATTCACCCCTCCACTTT. Translation: CASSLSESSYNSPLHF.

The V and J genes are TRBV27 and TRBJ1-2, with a weak D call TRBD1 (5 bases). The CDR3 is 15 amino acids. The V gene lost 0 bases and the J gene lost 2 bases, with 10 bases spanning the gap. CDR1 is MNHEY, CDR2 SMNVEV, per germline (reference sequence). The CDR3 loop reads CASSLSGAFNYGYTF. CDR3 in DNA: TGTGCCAGCAGTTTATCAGGGGCGTTCAACTATGGCTACACCTTC.

The J gene is TRBJ1-5, the V gene TRBV5-1, with TRBD1 matching 8 bases. CDR3 length: 14 residues. From germline, CDR1 is SGHRS and CDR2 YFSETQ. V lost 4 bases and J lost 6; bases outside the gene matches: 6. The CDR3 region has the DNA TGCGCCAGCAGCCCCGGGACAGGTACTCAGCCCCAGCATTTT. It codes for CASSPGTGTQPQHF.

J is TRBJ1-1 and V is TRBV27; tentative D call: TRBD1 (6 bases). The germline CDR1 and CDR2 sequences are MNHEY and SMNVEV (reference sequence). The V and J ends lost 5 bases and 0 bases respectively, with 10 bases between them. CDR3 length: 14 residues. The CDR3 spells CASSQDRLNTEAFF. In DNA, the CDR3 is TGTGCCAGCAGTCAGGACAGATTGAACACTGAAGCTTTCTTT.

The rearrangement links TRBV5-5 to TRBJ2-7, with TRBD2 as a possible D gene (6 bases). The CDR3 is 14 amino acids. Germline V gene lookup returns CDR1 SGHKS and CDR2 YYEKEE (reference sequence). V was cut by 4 bases and J by 0 bases, with 11 bases left in between. CDR3 DNA: TGTGCCAGCAGCACCGGGACTGTCTCCTACGAGCAGTACTTC. It yields the protein CASSTGTVSYEQYF.

The CDR3 DNA follows: TGTGCTAGTGGTTTGGTACAAGGTCCGGGAAAACAGCCCCAGCATTTT. The encoded protein is CASGLVQGPGKQPQHF. The chain employs TRBV12-5 and TRBJ1-5, with unresolved D. The CDR3 has 16 amino acids. Germline assignment: CDR1 LGHNT and CDR2 FRNRAP. The germline V and J ends were trimmed by 0 bases and 7 bases, with 16 bases remaining between them.

The chain employs TRBV2 and TRBJ1-5; D remains ambiguous. Trimming removed 3 bases from V and 0 bases from J, with 3 bases in between. The length of the CDR3 is 13 residues. Germline V lookup: CDR1 SNHLY, CDR2 FYNNEI. CDR3 residues: CASSDISNQPQHF. As DNA, the CDR3 is TGTGCCAGCAGTGACATTAGCAATCAGCCCCAGCATTTT.

The chain employs TRBV6-1 and TRBJ1-4, with D hard to call. Germline values: CDR1 MNHNS, CDR2 SASEGT. The CDR3 totals 16 residues. V lost 0 bases, J lost 2 bases, and 10 bases lay in between. Written as DNA, the CDR3 is TGTGCCAGCAGTGAAGCGCAGTGGTACACTAATGAAAAACTGTTTTTT. This translates into CASSEAQWYTNEKLFF.

This clone was picked up a small number of times. The rearrangement joins TRBV5-1 to TRBJ1-2; TRBD1 is a possible D gene (6 bases). The V end lost 0 bases, the J end lost 6 bases, and 24 bases lay between the germline ends. CDR1 SGHRS and CDR2 YFSETQ come from the germline V gene. The CDR3 contains 18 residues. Here the CDR3 reads CASSLGVHARGTVDGYTF. In nucleotides, the CDR3 is TGCGCCAGCAGCTTGGGAGTTCACGCCAGGGGAACGGTGGATGGCTACACCTTC.

This clone was picked up a small number of times. The chain uses TRBV2 and TRBJ1-5, with D uncertain. Germline CDR1 and CDR2: SNHLY and FYNNEI. CDR3 length equals 15 residues. V was clipped by 1 base and J by 3 bases, with 10 bases between them. The CDR3 spells CASSEGPGNNQPQHF. DNA of the CDR3: TGTGCCAGCAGTGAAGGTCCGGGAAACAATCAGCCCCAGCATTTT.

The chain combines TRBV27 with TRBJ1-4, with TRBD1 matching 7 bases. CDR1 and CDR2 (germline): MNHEY, SMNVEV (reference sequence). J lost 3 bases, V lost 5 bases, and 3 bases had no gene match. The CDR3 spans 14 residues. The CDR3 DNA follows: TGTGCCAGCAGTGCGACAGGGTCTAATGAAAAACTGTTTTTT. This encodes CASSATGSNEKLFF.

V usage is TRBV10-3 and J usage is TRBJ2-1; 8 nucleotides align to TRBD2. The CDR3 runs to 18 residues. In germline, CDR1 is ENHRY, CDR2 SYGVKD. The V gene end was trimmed by 0 bases and the J gene end by 1 base; junction bases not matched to a gene: 8. CDR3 sequence: CAISESVSGGWSYNEQFF. In DNA form, the CDR3 reads TGTGCCATCAGTGAGTCGGTCAGCGGGGGTTGGTCCTACAATGAGCAGTTCTTC.

This clone turned up a few times. The chain joins TRBV7-3 to TRBJ2-3, with a tentative D call TRBD1 (5 bases). Germline V CDR1 and CDR2: SGHTA, FQGTGA. V lost 5 bases and J 1 base, leaving 13 bases between the germline ends. This CDR3 comprises 15 residues. CDR3 DNA: TGTGCCAGCAGCCCTGGCTGGGGCGGCACAGATACGCAGTATTTT. This encodes CASSPGWGGTDTQYF.

This clone has just a few counts. The gene calls are TRBV6-5 and TRBJ1-4; 7 bases match TRBD1. The germline CDR1 and CDR2 sequences are MNHEY and SVGAGI. The CDR3 runs to 16 residues. V lost 4 bases to trimming and J lost 2 bases; unmatched junction nucleotides: 7. The CDR3 DNA reads as TGTGCCAGCAGTTTGGGACAGAGGGCGACTAATGAAAAACTGTTTTTT. Its protein product is CASSLGQRATNEKLFF.

This chain connects TRBV9 to TRBJ2-7; 10 bases fit TRBD1. The germline V gene has CDR1 SGDLS and CDR2 YYNGEE. V shed 3 bases, J shed 6 bases, and the junction held 9 bases outside the gene matches. The CDR3 covers 15 residues. The CDR3 DNA reads as TGTGCCAGCAGCGCCACCGGGACAGGGGAGGGCGAGCAGTACTTC. Protein: CASSATGTGEGEQYF.

The J gene is TRBJ2-4, the V gene TRBV19; 10 positions match TRBD2. CDR1 LNHDA and CDR2 SQIVND come from the germline V gene (reference sequence). This CDR3 contains 14 residues. Losses at the gene ends were 4 bases for V and 6 bases for J; bases not matched to a gene: 3. CDR3 bases: TGTGCCAGTAGTACCAGCGGGGGGGGAAACATTCAGTACTTC. Translation gives CASSTSGGGNIQYF.

The chain employs TRBV4-3 and TRBJ1-6, with D uncertain. Looked up from germline, CDR1 is LGHNA and CDR2 is YSLEER. Deletions cut 0 bases from V and 9 bases from J, with 6 bases between. This CDR3 has 13 amino acids. The CDR3 protein is CASSQEPGSPLHF. Here the CDR3 DNA reads TGCGCCAGCAGCCAAGAACCAGGTTCACCCCTCCACTTT.

This clone was seen more than once but under ten times. The chain has TRBV7-2 and TRBJ1-2, with D possibly being TRBD1 (6 bases). Germline V gene sequence: CDR1 SGHTA, CDR2 FQGNSA. Trimming removed 4 bases at V and 1 base at J, with 13 bases between. The CDR3 length is 15 residues. CDR3 residues: CASSSTGTLNYGYTF. CDR3 sequence (DNA): TGTGCCAGCAGCTCGACCGGGACACTTAACTATGGCTACACCTTC.

The chain carries TRBV28 and TRBJ2-7, with 9 bases fitting TRBD1. Germline lookup yields CDR1 MDHEN and CDR2 SYDVKM. The trim removed 7 bases at V and 0 bases at J, leaving 7 bases unmatched. This CDR3 is built from 15 residues. The CDR3, as DNA: TGTGCCAGCAAACCGGGACAGGGCATCTCCTACGAGCAGTACTTC. Its protein product is CASKPGQGISYEQYF.

V and J are TRBV5-1 and TRBJ1-3; no definite D call. Germline values: CDR1 SGHRS, CDR2 YFSETQ. V was cut by 1 base and J by 4 bases, with 9 bases left in between. The CDR3 spans 14 residues. The DNA of the CDR3 is TGCGCCAGCAGCTTGACGGGGTACGGAAACACCATATATTTT. It is translated as CASSLTGYGNTIYF.

Points on this clone: Distinct nucleotide sequences in the sample also encode this CDR3. The chain links TRBV5-1 to TRBJ1-1; a weak D match, TRBD1 (5 bases). Germline CDR1 SGHRS, CDR2 YFSETQ. This CDR3 spans 14 amino acids. Trimming shortened V by 3 bases and J by 1 base, and 10 bases separated the two germline ends. CDR3 loop: CASSSTTGNTEAFF. Here the CDR3 DNA reads TGCGCCAGCAGCTCGACAACAGGGAACACTGAAGCTTTCTTT.